This T cell receptor (beta chain) was identified during a study of regulatory T cells in long-lasting Graves disease. Whole-study context: Persistent Graves' disease required over 5 years of antithyroid drugs and positive TSH receptor antibodies.

This clonotype occurred many times. According to the study, TCR beta libraries were built with iRepertoire HTBI primers and CDR3-region Arm-PCR. TCRdb called the multiplex PCR reads again in MiXCR, with one record for every CDR3 protein. The data contain about 470,000 distinct CDR3 sequences, about a fifth of them seen just once; the ten biggest clones take up over 7.5%. The trim removed 1 base at V and 3 bases at J, leaving 0 bases unmatched. The CDR3 has 14 residues. The germline V gene has CDR1 LGHDT and CDR2 YNNKEL (reference sequence). Time point denoted: persistent/refractory GD, antithyroid drugs over 5 years with positive TRAb. With RNA extracted from PBMCs as input, the TCR library was made. Patients met American Thyroid Association criteria for Graves' disease.

The receptor's source is a female donor with Graves disease. The genes are TRBV3-1 and TRBJ1-2; 9 nucleotides align to TRBD1. The sample here was peripheral blood mononuclear cells (PBMCs), taken when the disease was refractory, from a patient treated with antithyroid drugs. This CDR3 is CASSQGQGDYGYTF. In nucleotides, the CDR3 is TGTGCCAGCAGCCAAGGACAGGGGGACTATGGCTACACCTTC.